Reported below is one TCR beta chain. Authors' methods: Researchers report that nucleated cell counts were estimated from reference gene primer amplification. Profiled with immunoSEQ multiplex PCR; TCRdb holds only in-frame clones, not every one. The D gene and trimming were derived from the DNA, and the V and J assignments and clone size from that table. The sample lists 150,000 to 200,000 clones; 86% were seen once. The data were obtained in a study of blood T cell repertoires in COVID-19. On the study more broadly: The study drew acute and convalescent COVID-19 samples from the United States, Italy and Spain. T cells, B-cell-depleted T cells, or PBMCs provided the cDNA or gDNA that served as material.

CDR1 and CDR2 (germline): SGHRS, YFSETQ. The CDR3 extends over 13 amino acids. V gave up 5 bases and J gave up 4 bases; unmatched junction bases: 4. This TCR derives from a woman aged 25 to 39 with active or convalescent COVID-19. The sample consisted of peripheral blood. The V call is TRBV5-1, the J call TRBJ2-5, with 8 nucleotides matching TRBD2. This CDR3 reads CASRLTSGETQYF. The CDR3 coding sequence is TGCGCCAGCAGACTTACTAGCGGAGAGACCCAGTACTTC.